The rows below give T cell receptor beta chains drawn from one sample of a study of CD8 T cells in Susac syndrome. A single record per CDR3 protein comes from TCRdb applying MiXCR to the immunoSEQ multiplex PCR reads. The table records 200,000 to 250,000 distinct CDR3 sequences, approximately 90% of them present only once. The source material was CD8+ T cells from PBMCs. The source of these receptors is a human donor with multiple sclerosis. Both conserved end residues are trimmed from each CDR3.

CDR3aa,v_gene,j_gene
ASSIGLAGVQF,TRBV19,TRBJ2-1
ASSRGGGANEKLF,TRBV13,TRBJ1-4
ASSLGERLGLYNSPLH,TRBV12-3/TRBV12-4,TRBJ1-6
ATSGQSTDTQY,TRBV24-1,TRBJ2-3
ASGLPPLAGSQETQY,TRBV12-5,TRBJ2-5
ASSVGSGGYNEQF,TRBV9,TRBJ2-1
ASSPLWTGVYEQY,TRBV4-3,TRBJ2-7
ASSDGLAAYNEQF,TRBV6-4,TRBJ2-1
SVEQVEKLF,TRBV29-1,TRBJ1-4
ASSSRSPEAF,TRBV7-9,TRBJ1-1
ASSVESTDTQY,TRBV9,TRBJ2-3
AWSVQPGYEQY,TRBV30,TRBJ2-7
ASSLVGTGLETQY,TRBV7-6,TRBJ2-5
ASSIRRAGELF,TRBV19,TRBJ2-2
ASSFSANTEAF,TRBV5-6,TRBJ1-1
ASSVSSGGLLEQY,TRBV9,TRBJ2-7
SVFGVREQF,TRBV29-1,TRBJ2-1
ASSSGIRANEQY,TRBV19,TRBJ2-7
ASSTNKGYYYGYT,TRBV12-3/TRBV12-4,TRBJ1-2
ASSAGTGVLETQY,TRBV9,TRBJ2-5
ASSLSPDPVYEQY,TRBV7-3,TRBJ2-7
ASSVPHSTGKPEAF,TRBV9,TRBJ1-1
ASSPSAGVSYNEQF,TRBV7-9,TRBJ2-1
ASRRKGGQNEQF,TRBV12-3/TRBV12-4,TRBJ2-1
ASSQRTGEAF,TRBV23-1,TRBJ1-1
ATQLDRELVTGELF,TRBV19,TRBJ2-2
ASRSGRQQPYEQY,TRBV27,TRBJ2-7
ASSSDEQY,TRBV5-8,TRBJ2-7
ASSQVLPTAQSSYNSPLH,TRBV4-1,TRBJ1-6
ASSPPIGANVLT,TRBV3-1,TRBJ2-6
SVSQGVNGYT,TRBV29-1,TRBJ1-2
ASSLFPSGHTDTQY,TRBV7-9,TRBJ2-3
ASSKRPGQISYEQY,TRBV6-7,TRBJ2-7
ASSPGYTTGELF,TRBV13,TRBJ2-2
ASSLALAGDKNIQY,TRBV12-3/TRBV12-4,TRBJ2-4
ASKDSQDRGETQY,TRBV2,TRBJ2-5
ASSHPTSGLSYEQY,TRBV3-1,TRBJ2-7
ASSLGRVYEQY,TRBV7-2,TRBJ2-7
ASSYPGGSGANVLT,TRBV28,TRBJ2-6
ASSFPTRTTATGSYNEQF,TRBV7-8,TRBJ2-1
AWTVGDEQF,TRBV30,TRBJ2-1
ASQAFGGDRQPQH,TRBV19,TRBJ1-5
ASSRASWGVADTQY,TRBV4-3,TRBJ2-3
ASSLGTGGKLF,TRBV5-6,TRBJ1-4
ASSGRGSDTQY,TRBV7-9,TRBJ2-3
ASGEEGMAEAF,TRBV12-5,TRBJ1-1
ASSIVQGLQPQH,TRBV19,TRBJ1-5